This TCR beta chain appears in the sequencing data of a study of T-cell memory formation after mild COVID-19 (TCRdb year 2021). At the level of the whole study: TCR sequence clusters from the two donors were found to be largely donor specific. In a couple of donors, T-cell clones that expanded and contracted after mild COVID-19 were tracked by sequencing TCRalpha and TCRbeta repertoires over time. Two young, previously healthy adult volunteers, one female and one male, were included in the cohort.

Ficoll-Paque density gradient centrifugation was used to isolate PBMCs. Study-wide conclusions, independent of this receptor: Only a couple of mild cases were covered in the study, and larger cohorts including severe cases with pre-infection samples were considered necessary. Contracting CD4+ clones were located mainly in the CM and EM memory subsets, whereas CD8+ clones were found to be enriched in EMRA. SARS-CoV-2 specificity was not confirmed for the second-wave clones peaking on day 37. Balanced CD4/CD8 phenotypes were observed for clones contracting from day 15 to 85, whereas a bias towards CD4+ was observed for a second wave of clones expanding from day 15 to 37. The detection of some responding clones in pre-infection memory suggests that pre-existing cross-reactive memory T cells joined the SARS-CoV-2 response.

For this clonotype: Its antigen is not yet known. Base qualities are not provided; no much larger clone lies one nucleotide away.

V ends up 5 bases short and J 9 bases short, with an unmatched junction base count of 6. CDR1 and CDR2 are drawn from the germline V gene: MGHDK, SYGVNS. From its cysteine to its phenylalanine, the CDR3 spans 13 amino acids. Only CDR3 DNA is held: 39 bases, read in frame from base 1. Sequencing took place on an Illumina NovaSeq 6000. TCRalpha and TCRbeta cDNA libraries were constructed by 5'RACE with constant-segment primers, with sample barcodes and unique molecular identifiers being introduced. Trizol reagent was used to extract RNA from every sample. The libraries were amplified in two PCR steps, and the second step added a second sample barcode and Illumina TruSeq adapters. The libraries were sequenced on an Illumina NovaSeq using 2 x 150 bp paired-end reads. Regarding the original processing steps: With migec v1.2.7, reads were demultiplexed and then collapsed into UMI-guided consensus sequences. With mixcr v2.1.11, UMI consensuses were aligned to TRA and TRB V and J templates and assembled into clonotypes. A clonotype was counted as expanded or contracted only if both edgeR and NoisET called the change significant, with noise models trained on biological replicates. edgeR calls used a false discovery rate-adjusted p below 0.01 and a log2 fold-change threshold of 1. As an exploratory analysis of dynamics, max-normalized trajectories of the 1000 most abundant clonotypes were examined by PCA with hierarchical clustering. The CD4 or CD8 phenotype of responding clones was assigned using the separately sequenced CD4+ and CD8+ repertoires. In-frame beta chains were kept once TCRdb had trimmed the public reads at Q25 with fastp and called clones with MiXCR. Identical CDR3 proteins give one entry, which carries the most common genes and DNA. The V and J calls were determined by TCRdb, not by the authors. Present in this sample are more than 100,000 distinct CDR3 sequences, approximately 15% of which were seen just once. Roughly 5.3% of the sample comes from the top ten.

The rearranged segments are TRBV25-1 and TRBJ2-7; TRBD2 lines up with 11 middle nucleotides. The sequence came from a man aged 18-30 years who had mild COVID-19 (a few samples of this study predate the infection). The sample titles of this study are shuffled in the database, so cell type and time point are left out; the donor was told from shared clones. What was sequenced was PBMCs or a T cell subset sorted from them (not recorded which). The DNA sequence reads TGTGCCAGCAGTATGACTAGCGGGGCGAGGCAGTACTTC. This sequence encodes CASSMTSGARQYF.